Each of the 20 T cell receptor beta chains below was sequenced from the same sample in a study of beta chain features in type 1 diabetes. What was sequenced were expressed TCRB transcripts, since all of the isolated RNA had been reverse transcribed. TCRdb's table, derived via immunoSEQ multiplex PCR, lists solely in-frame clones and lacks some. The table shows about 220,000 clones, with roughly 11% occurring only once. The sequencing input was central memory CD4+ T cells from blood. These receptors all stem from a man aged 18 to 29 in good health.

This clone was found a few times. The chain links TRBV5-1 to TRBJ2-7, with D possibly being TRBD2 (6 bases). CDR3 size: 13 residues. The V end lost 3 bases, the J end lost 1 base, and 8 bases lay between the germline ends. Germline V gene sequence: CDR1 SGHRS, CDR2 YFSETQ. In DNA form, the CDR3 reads TGCGCCAGCAGCTGGGGACTGTCCTACGAGCAGTACTTC. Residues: CASSWGLSYEQYF. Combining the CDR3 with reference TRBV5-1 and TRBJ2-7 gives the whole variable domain KAGVTQTPRYLIKTRGQQVTLSCSPISGHRSVSWYQQTPGQGLQFLFEYFSETQRNKGNFPGRFSGRQFSNSRSEMNVSTLELGDSALYLCASSWGLSYEQYFGPGTRLTVT.

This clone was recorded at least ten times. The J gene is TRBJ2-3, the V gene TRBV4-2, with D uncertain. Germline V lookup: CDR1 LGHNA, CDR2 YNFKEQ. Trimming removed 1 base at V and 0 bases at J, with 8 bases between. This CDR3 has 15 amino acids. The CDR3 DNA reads TGTGCCAGCAGCCAAGCGGTCCCTAGCACAGATACGCAGTATTTT. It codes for CASSQAVPSTDTQYF.

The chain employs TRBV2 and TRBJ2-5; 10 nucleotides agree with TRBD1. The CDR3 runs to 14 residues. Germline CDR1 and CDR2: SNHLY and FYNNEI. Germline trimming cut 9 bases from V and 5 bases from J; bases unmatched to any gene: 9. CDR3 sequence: CASRKTGGGETQYF. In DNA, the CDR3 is TGTGCCAGTAGAAAGACAGGGGGCGGGGAGACCCAGTACTTC.

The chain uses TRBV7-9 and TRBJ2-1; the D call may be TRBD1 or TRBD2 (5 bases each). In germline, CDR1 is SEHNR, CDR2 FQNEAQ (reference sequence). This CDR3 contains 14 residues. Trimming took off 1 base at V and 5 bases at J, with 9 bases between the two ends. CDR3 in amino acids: CASSLVRDDNEQFF. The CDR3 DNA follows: TGTGCCAGCAGCTTAGTTCGGGACGACAATGAGCAGTTCTTC.

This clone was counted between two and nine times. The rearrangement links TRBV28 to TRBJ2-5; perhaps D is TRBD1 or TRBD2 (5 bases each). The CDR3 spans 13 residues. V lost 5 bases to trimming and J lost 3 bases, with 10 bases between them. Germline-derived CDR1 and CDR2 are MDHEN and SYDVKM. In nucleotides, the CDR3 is TGTGCCAGCAGTGAGGGGTACGAAGAGACCCAGTACTTC. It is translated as CASSEGYEETQYF.

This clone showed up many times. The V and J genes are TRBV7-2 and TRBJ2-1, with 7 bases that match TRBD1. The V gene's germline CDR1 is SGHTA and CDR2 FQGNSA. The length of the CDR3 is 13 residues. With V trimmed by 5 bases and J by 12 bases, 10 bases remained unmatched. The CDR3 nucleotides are TGTGCCAGCAGCCCGAGGGGACAGCAAGTGCAGTTCTTC. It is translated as CASSPRGQQVQFF. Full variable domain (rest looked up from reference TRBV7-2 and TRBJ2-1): GAGVSQSPSNKVTEKGKDVELRCDPISGHTALYWYRQSLGQGLEFLIYFQGNSAPDKSGLPSDRFSAERTGGSVSTLTIQRTQQEDSAVYLCASSPRGQQVQFFGPGTRLTVL.

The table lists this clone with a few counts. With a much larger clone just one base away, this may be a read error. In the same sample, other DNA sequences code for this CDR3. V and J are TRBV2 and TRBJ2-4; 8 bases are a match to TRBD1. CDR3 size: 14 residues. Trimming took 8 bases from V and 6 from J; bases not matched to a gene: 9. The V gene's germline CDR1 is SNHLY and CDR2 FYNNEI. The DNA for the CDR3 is TGTGCCAGCGGGCAGGGGGCCGACTCAAACATTCAGTACTTC. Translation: CASGQGADSNIQYF. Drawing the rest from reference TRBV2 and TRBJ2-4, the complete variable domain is EPEVTQTPSHQVTQMGQEVILRCVPISNHLYFYWYRQILGQKVEFLVSFYNNEISEKSEIFDDQFSVERPDGSNFTLKIRSTKLEDSAMYFCASGQGADSNIQYFGAGTRLSVL.

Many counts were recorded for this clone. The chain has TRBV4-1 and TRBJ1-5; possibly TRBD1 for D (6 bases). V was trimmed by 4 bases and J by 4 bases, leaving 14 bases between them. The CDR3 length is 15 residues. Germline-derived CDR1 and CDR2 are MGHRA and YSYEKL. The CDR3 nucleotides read TGCGCCAGCAGCCTAAGTGGGGGGGCTAATCAGCCCCAGCATTTT. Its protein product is CASSLSGGANQPQHF.

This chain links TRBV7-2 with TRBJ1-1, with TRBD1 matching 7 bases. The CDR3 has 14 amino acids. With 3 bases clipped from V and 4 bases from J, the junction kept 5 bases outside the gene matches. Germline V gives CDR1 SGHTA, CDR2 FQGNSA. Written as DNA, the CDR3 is TGTGCCAGCAGCTTTCAGGGGGGAAGCACTGAAGCTTTCTTT. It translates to CASSFQGGSTEAFF.

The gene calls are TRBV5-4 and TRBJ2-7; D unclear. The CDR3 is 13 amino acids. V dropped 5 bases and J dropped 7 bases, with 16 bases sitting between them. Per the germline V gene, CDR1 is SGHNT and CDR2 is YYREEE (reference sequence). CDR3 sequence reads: CASSFIPSEEQYF. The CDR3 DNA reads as TGTGCCAGCAGTTTTATCCCCTCGGAGGAGCAGTACTTC.

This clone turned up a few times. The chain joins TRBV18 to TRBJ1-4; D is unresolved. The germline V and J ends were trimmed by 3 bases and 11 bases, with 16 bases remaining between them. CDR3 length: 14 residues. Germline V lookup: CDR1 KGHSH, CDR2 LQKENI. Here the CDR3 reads CASSPPQDRGKLFF. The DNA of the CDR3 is TGTGCCAGCTCACCCCCCCAGGATCGTGGGAAACTGTTTTTT.

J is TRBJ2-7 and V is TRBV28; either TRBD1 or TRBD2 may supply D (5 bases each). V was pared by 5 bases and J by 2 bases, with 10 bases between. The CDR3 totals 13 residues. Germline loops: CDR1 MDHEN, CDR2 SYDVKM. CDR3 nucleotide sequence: TGTGCCAGCAGTCCAACGGGGCCCTACGAGCAGTACTTC. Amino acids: CASSPTGPYEQYF.

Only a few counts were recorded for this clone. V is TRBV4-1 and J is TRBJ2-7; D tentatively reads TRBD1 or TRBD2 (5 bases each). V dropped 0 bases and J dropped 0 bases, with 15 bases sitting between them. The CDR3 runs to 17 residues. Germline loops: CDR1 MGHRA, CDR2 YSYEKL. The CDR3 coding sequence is TGCGCCAGCAGCCAAGATCCAGGGAAGAGGGCCTCCTACGAGCAGTACTTC. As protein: CASSQDPGKRASYEQYF.

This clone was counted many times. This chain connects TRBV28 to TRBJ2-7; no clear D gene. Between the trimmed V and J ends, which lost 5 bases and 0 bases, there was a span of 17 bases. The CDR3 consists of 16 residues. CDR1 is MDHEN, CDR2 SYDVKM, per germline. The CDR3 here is CASSPMDRLSSYEQYF. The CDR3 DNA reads TGTGCCAGCAGTCCGATGGACCGTCTGAGCTCCTACGAGCAGTACTTC.

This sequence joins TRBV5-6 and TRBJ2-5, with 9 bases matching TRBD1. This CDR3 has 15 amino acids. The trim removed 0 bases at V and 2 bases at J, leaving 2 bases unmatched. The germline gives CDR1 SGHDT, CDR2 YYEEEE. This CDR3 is CASSLDRGLQETQYF. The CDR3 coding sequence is TGTGCCAGCAGCTTGGACAGGGGGCTTCAAGAGACCCAGTACTTC.

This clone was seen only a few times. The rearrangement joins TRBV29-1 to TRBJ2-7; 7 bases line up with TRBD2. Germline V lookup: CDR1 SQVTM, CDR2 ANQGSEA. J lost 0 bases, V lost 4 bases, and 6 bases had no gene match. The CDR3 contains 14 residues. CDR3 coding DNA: TGCAGCGTTGGGCTCGGGACTAACTCCTACGAGCAGTACTTC. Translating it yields CSVGLGTNSYEQYF.

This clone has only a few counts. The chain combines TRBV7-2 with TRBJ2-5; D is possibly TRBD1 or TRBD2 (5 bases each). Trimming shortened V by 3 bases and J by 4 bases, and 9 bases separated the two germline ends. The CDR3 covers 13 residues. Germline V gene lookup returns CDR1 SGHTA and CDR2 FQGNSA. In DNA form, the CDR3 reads TGTGCCAGCAGCTTCCAGGGACGAGAGACCCAGTACTTC. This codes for CASSFQGRETQYF.

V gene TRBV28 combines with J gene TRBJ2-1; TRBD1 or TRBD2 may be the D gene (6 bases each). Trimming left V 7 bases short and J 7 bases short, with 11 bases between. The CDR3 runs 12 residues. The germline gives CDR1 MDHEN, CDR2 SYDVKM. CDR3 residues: CASKGDWNEQFF. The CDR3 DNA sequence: TGTGCCAGCAAGGGGGACTGGAATGAGCAGTTCTTC.

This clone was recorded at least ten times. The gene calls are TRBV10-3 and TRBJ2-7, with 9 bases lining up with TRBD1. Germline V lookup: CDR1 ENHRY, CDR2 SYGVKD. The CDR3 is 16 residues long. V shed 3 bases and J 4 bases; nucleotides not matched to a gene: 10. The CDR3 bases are TGTGCCATCAGTGACCCGCCGGGGACAGGGTTGTACGAGCAGTACTTC. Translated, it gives CAISDPPGTGLYEQYF.

Written as DNA, the CDR3 is TGTGCCAGCAGCCACGGACCCTCTGGGGCCAACGTCCTGACTTTC. It is translated as CASSHGPSGANVLTF. The J gene is TRBJ2-6, the V gene TRBV5-6; D call uncertain. V lost 4 bases to trimming and J lost 0 bases, with 8 bases between them. The CDR3 is 15 residues long. Per the germline V gene, CDR1 is SGHDT and CDR2 is YYEEEE.